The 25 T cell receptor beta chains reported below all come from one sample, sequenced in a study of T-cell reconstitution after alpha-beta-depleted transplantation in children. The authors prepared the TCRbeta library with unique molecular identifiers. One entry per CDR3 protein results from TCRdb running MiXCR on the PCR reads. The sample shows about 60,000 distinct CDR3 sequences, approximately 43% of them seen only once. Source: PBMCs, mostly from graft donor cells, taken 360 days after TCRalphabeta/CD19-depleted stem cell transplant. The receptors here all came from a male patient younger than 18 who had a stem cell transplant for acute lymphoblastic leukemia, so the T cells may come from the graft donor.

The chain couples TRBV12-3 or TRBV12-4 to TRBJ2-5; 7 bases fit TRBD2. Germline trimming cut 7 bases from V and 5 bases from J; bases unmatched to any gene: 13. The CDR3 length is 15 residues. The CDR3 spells CASTPSGGSEETQYF. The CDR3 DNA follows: TGTGCCAGCACCCCTTCGGGCGGGAGTGAGGAGACCCAGTACTTC.

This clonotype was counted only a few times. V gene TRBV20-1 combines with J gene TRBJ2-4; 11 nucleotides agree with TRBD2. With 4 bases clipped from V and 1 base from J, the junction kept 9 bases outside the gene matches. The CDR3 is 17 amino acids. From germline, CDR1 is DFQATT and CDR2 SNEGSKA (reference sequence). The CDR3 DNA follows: TGCAGTGCTACGCCGGGACTAGCGGCTGGGGCCAAAAACATTCAGTACTTC. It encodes CSATPGLAAGAKNIQYF.

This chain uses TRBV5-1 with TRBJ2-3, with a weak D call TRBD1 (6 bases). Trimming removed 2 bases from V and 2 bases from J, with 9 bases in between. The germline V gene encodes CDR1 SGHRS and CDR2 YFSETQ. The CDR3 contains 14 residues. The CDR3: CASSFGDNTDTQYF. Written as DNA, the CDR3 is TGCGCCAGCAGCTTTGGGGACAACACAGATACGCAGTATTTT.

The chain's CDR3 is CASSLSGNPYEQYF. The CDR3 DNA reads as TGTGCCAGCAGCTTGAGCGGGAACCCCTACGAGCAGTACTTC. The chain employs TRBV7-3 and TRBJ2-7; TRBD2 agrees at 7 bases. The CDR3 is made up of 14 amino acids. Germline V gives CDR1 SGHTA, CDR2 FQGTGA. V shed 3 bases and J 2 bases; nucleotides not matched to a gene: 4.

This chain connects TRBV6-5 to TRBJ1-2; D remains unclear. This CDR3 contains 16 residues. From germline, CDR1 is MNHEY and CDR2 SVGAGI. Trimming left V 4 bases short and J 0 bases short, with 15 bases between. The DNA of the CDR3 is TGTGCCAGCAGTTTTTCGGGCCAGACCACTAACTATGGCTACACCTTC. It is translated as CASSFSGQTTNYGYTF.

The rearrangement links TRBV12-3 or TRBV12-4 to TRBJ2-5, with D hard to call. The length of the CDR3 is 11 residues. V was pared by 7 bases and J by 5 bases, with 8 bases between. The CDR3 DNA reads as TGTGCCAGCACCCTGGGGGAGACCCAGTACTTC. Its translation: CASTLGETQYF.

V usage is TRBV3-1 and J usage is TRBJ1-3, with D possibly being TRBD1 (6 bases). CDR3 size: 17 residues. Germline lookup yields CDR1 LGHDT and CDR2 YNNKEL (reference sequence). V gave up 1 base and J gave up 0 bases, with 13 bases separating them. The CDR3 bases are TGTGCCAGCAGCCAAGGGCGGGGGCACCACTCTGGAAACACCATATATTTT. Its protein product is CASSQGRGHHSGNTIYF.

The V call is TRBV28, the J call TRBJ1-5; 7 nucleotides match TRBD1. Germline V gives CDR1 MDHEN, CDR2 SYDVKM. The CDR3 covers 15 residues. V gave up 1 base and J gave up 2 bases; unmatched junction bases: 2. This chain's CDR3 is CASSLFTGGNQPQHF. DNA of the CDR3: TGTGCCAGCAGTTTATTTACAGGGGGCAATCAGCCCCAGCATTTT.

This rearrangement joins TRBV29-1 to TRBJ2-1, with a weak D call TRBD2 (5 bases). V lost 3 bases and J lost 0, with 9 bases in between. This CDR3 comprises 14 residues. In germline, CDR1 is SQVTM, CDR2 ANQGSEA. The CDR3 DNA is TGCAGCGTTGAGGACTTAAGCTCCTACAATGAGCAGTTCTTC. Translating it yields CSVEDLSSYNEQFF.

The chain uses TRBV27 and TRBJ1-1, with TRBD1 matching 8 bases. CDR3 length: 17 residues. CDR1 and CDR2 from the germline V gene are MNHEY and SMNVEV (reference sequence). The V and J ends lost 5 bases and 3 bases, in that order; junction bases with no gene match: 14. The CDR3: CASSEDRDIYGDTEAFF. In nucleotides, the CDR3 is TGTGCCAGCAGTGAGGACAGGGACATTTATGGAGACACTGAAGCTTTCTTT.

The CDR3 here is CASTQRALNEQFF. As DNA, the CDR3 is TGTGCCAGCACCCAAAGGGCCCTGAATGAGCAGTTCTTC. V is TRBV6-2 or TRBV6-3 and J is TRBJ2-1; no clear D. The germline gives CDR1 MNHEY, CDR2 SVGEGT. The CDR3 sequence is 13 residues long. V gave up 7 bases and J gave up 7 bases, with 14 bases separating them.

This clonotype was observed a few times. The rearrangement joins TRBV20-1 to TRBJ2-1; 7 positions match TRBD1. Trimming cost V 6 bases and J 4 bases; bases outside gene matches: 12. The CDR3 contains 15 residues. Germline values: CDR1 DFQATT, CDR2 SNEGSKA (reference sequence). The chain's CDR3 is CSAVLPGQTYNEQFF. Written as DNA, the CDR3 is TGCAGTGCCGTTTTACCGGGACAGACATACAATGAGCAGTTCTTC.

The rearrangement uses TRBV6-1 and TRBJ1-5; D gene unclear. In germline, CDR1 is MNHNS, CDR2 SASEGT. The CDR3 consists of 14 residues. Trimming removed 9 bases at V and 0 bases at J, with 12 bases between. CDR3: CASIDPYSNQPQHF. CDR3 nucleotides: TGTGCCAGTATTGACCCTTATAGCAATCAGCCCCAGCATTTT.

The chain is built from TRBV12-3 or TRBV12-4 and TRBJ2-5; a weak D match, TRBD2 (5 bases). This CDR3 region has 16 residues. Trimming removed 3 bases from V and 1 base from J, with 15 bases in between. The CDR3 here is CASSLPPPSSQETQYF. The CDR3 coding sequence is TGTGCCAGCAGTTTGCCCCCGCCTAGCAGCCAAGAGACCCAGTACTTC.

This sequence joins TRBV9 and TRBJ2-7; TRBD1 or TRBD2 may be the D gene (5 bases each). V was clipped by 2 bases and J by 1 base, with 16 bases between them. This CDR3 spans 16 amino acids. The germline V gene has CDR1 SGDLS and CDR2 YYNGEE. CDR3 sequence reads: CASSVNRDAVSYEQYF. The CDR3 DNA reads TGTGCCAGCAGCGTTAACCGGGACGCCGTTTCCTACGAGCAGTACTTC.

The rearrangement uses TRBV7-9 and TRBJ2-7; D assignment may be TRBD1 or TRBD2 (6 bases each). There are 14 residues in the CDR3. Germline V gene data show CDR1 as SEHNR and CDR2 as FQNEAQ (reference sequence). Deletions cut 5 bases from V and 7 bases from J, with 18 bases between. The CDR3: CASSPRGASSEQYF. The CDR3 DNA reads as TGTGCCAGCAGCCCAAGGGGGGCCTCCTCTGAGCAGTACTTC.

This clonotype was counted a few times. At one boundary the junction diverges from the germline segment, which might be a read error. Written as DNA, the CDR3 is TGCGCCAGCAGCCCTCCAGTGGTCTTC. This translates into CASSPPVVF. This chain joins TRBV5-1 and TRBJ2-1; D remains unclear. The CDR3 is 9 residues long. CDR1 SGHRS and CDR2 YFSETQ come from the germline V gene.

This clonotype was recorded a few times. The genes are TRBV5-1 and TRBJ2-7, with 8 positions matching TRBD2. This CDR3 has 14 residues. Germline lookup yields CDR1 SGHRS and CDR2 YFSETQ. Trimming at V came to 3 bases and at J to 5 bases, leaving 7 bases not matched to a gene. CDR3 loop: CASSYPGLENEQYF. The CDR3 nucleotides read TGCGCCAGCAGCTACCCGGGACTAGAGAACGAGCAGTACTTC. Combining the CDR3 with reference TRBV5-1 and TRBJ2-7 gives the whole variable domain KAGVTQTPRYLIKTRGQQVTLSCSPISGHRSVSWYQQTPGQGLQFLFEYFSETQRNKGNFPGRFSGRQFSNSRSEMNVSTLELGDSALYLCASSYPGLENEQYFGPGTRLTVT.

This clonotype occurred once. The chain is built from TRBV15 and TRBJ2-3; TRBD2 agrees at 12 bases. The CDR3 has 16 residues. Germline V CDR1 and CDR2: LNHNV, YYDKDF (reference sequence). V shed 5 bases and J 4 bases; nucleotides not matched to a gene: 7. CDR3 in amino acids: CATSPRLAGAADTQYF. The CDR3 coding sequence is TGTGCCACCAGCCCGAGACTAGCGGGAGCAGCAGATACGCAGTATTTT.

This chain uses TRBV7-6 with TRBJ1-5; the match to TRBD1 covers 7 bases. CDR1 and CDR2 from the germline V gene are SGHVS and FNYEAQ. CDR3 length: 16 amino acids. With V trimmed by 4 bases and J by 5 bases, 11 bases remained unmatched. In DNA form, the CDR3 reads TGTGCCAGCAGCTACCCGGGGAGGGGGCTTTATCAGCCCCAGCATTTT. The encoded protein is CASSYPGRGLYQPQHF.

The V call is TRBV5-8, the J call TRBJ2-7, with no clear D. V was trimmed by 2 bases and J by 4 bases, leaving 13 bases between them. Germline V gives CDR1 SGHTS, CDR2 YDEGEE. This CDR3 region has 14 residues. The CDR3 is CASSLPNSWYEQYF. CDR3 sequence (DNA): TGTGCCAGCAGCTTACCGAATAGCTGGTACGAGCAGTACTTC.

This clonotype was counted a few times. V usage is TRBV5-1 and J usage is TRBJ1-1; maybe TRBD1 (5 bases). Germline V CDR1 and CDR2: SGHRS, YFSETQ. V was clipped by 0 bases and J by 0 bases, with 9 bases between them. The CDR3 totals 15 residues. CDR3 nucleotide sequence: TGCGCCAGCAGCTTGGGGTGGGGGTTGAACACTGAAGCTTTCTTT. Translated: CASSLGWGLNTEAFF.

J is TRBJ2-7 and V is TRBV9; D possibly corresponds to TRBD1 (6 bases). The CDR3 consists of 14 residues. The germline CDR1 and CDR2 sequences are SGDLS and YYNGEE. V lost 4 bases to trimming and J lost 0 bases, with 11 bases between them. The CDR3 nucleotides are TGTGCCAGCAGCTCCCGGGACAACTCCTACGAGCAGTACTTC. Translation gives CASSSRDNSYEQYF.

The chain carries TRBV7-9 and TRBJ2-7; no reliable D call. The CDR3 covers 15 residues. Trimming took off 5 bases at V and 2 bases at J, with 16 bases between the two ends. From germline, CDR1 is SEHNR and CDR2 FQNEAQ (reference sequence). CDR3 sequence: CASSKDMLAPYEQYF. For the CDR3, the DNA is TGTGCCAGCAGCAAAGACATGTTGGCTCCCTACGAGCAGTACTTC.

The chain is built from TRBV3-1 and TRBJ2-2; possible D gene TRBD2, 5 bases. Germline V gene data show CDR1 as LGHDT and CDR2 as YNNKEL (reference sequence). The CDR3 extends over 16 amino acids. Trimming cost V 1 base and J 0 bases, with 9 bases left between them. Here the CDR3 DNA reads TGTGCCAGCAGCCAAGTTGGCGGGTCGAACACCGGGGAGCTGTTTTTT. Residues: CASSQVGGSNTGELFF.